A selection of T cell receptor beta chains follows, all from one sample in a study of cytomegalovirus exposure and HLA in healthy donors. Using immunoSEQ multiplex PCR, the repertoire was profiled, and TCRdb retains in-frame clones only, with some absent. The sample includes 150,000 to 200,000 clones. Sequenced sample: PBMCs. The receptor set was obtained from a woman aged 18-29 years in good health and CMV-seropositive. The CDR3 runs from the conserved cysteine through the conserved F or W. The D gene is left open where the match is weak.

TRBD2,TRBJ2-7,TRBV5-6,TGTGCCAGCAGCTCTAGCGGGAGGAGACACGAGCAGTACTTC,CASSSSGRRHEQYF
TRBD1,TRBJ1-2,TRBV30,TGTGCCTGGAGTAGGACAGGGGGGGGCTTTGTGGGAGGCTACACCTTC,CAWSRTGGGFVGGYTF
TRBD1,TRBJ1-3,TRBV4-1,TGCGCCAGCAGCCACCTGTTACGGGACAGAAGCTCTGGAAACACCATATATTTT,CASSHLLRDRSSGNTIYF
TRBD1,TRBJ2-1,TRBV2,TGTGCCAGCAGTGAAGACAGGGGGCAGCAGTTCTTC,CASSEDRGQQFF
TRBD1,TRBJ1-5,TRBV7-9,TGTGCCAGCAGCGAGGGGACAGGGGACTATCAGCCCCAGCATTTT,CASSEGTGDYQPQHF
-,TRBJ2-7,TRBV7-2,TGTGCCAGCAGCTTAACGGGCACAGGACTATCCTACGAGCAGTACTTC,CASSLTGTGLSYEQYF
-,TRBJ1-1,TRBV9,TGTGCCAGCAGCGTAGAATCTCTTCGTAGTGAAGCTTTCTTT,CASSVESLRSEAFF
TRBD1,TRBJ1-4,TRBV29-1,TGCAGCGTTGGGGTTTCACAGGGGAGAGGAAAACTGTTTTTT,CSVGVSQGRGKLFF
-,TRBJ1-1,TRBV13,TGTGCCAGCAGCTTAGCACTTAACACTGAAGCTTTCTTT,CASSLALNTEAFF
TRBD2,TRBJ2-3,TRBV7-2,TGTGCCAGCAGCTTAGAAGGGACTAGTAGGGCAGATACGCAGTATTTT,CASSLEGTSRADTQYF
-,TRBJ2-1,TRBV5-6,TGTGCCAGCAGCTTCGACAGGAGTCCCTACAATGAGCAGTTCTTC,CASSFDRSPYNEQFF
-,TRBJ2-7,TRBV7-2,TGTGCCAGCAGCGCCGGACTTACCCCGGACTACGAGCAGTACTTC,CASSAGLTPDYEQYF
TRBD1,TRBJ2-3,TRBV10-3,TGTGCCATCAGCCGGGACAGGGGGCTGGTAGATACGCAGTATTTT,CAISRDRGLVDTQYF
-,TRBJ2-3,TRBV7-9,TGTGCCAGCAGCCGAAGACAGTCTAGCACAGATACGCAGTATTTT,CASSRRQSSTDTQYF